A single sample is the source of the 25 T cell receptor beta chains below, sequenced in a study of T cell repertoires in aging, cancer and after chemotherapy. A mixed TRB-A/B primer pool amplified rearranged TRB by multiplex touch-down PCR. TCRdb re-called the multiplex PCR reads through MiXCR, storing one row per CDR3 protein. The sample includes some 6,100 distinct CDR3 sequences, under 40% seen only once; the top ten take roughly half. The template was genomic DNA from peripheral blood, not RNA. The sample comprised blood. These receptors were collected from a human donor with a blood cancer.

This clonotype has a handful of counts. This sequence joins TRBV15 and TRBJ1-1; D is unclear. V lost 6 bases and J lost 0, with 11 bases in between. Looked up from germline, CDR1 is LNHNV and CDR2 is YYDKDF (reference sequence). The length of the CDR3 is 14 residues. In DNA form, the CDR3 reads TGTGCCACCAGACGACATGGGCTGAACACTGAAGCTTTCTTT. Its translation is CATRRHGLNTEAFF. The whole variable domain, filled in from reference TRBV15 and TRBJ1-1, reads DAMVIQNPRYQVTQFGKPVTLSCSQTLNHNVMYWYQQKSSQAPKLLFHYYDKDFNNEADTPDNFQSRRPNTSFCFLDIRSPGLGDTAMYLCATRRHGLNTEAFFGQGTRLTVV.

Only a few counts were recorded for this clonotype. In DNA, the CDR3 is TGTGCCAGCAGTTTAACAGGGGCAAGCAATCAGCCCCAGCATTTT. Translating it yields CASSLTGASNQPQHF. V usage is TRBV12-3 or TRBV12-4 and J usage is TRBJ1-5; 7 bases are shared with TRBD1. V was pared by 2 bases and J by 1 base, with 2 bases of the junction left unmatched. The CDR3 is made up of 15 amino acids.

Here the CDR3 DNA reads TGTGCCAGCAGCTCCGCTAAAGTCCGGAGAGATACGCAGTATTTT. It specifies CASSSAKVRRDTQYF. This chain joins TRBV11-2 and TRBJ2-3; D gene uncertain. Between the trimmed V and J ends, which lost 4 bases and 5 bases, there was a span of 16 bases. This CDR3 is 15 amino acids long. Germline V lookup: CDR1 SGHAT, CDR2 FQNNGV.

This rearrangement joins TRBV7-6 to TRBJ2-7; D is uncertain. Trimming removed 5 bases from V and 3 bases from J, with 14 bases in between. The CDR3 covers 14 residues. The germline V gene has CDR1 SGHVS and CDR2 FNYEAQ. The CDR3 here is CASSPEAHHYEQYF. The CDR3 DNA follows: TGTGCCAGCAGCCCAGAGGCTCACCACTACGAGCAGTACTTC.

This clonotype was seen a few times. The chain has TRBV6-6 and TRBJ2-2; D call uncertain. V was pared by 0 bases and J by 8 bases, with 10 bases between. CDR3 length: 14 amino acids. In germline, CDR1 is MNHNY, CDR2 SVGAGI (reference sequence). CDR3 in DNA: TGTGCCAGCAGTTACTCCGAGTCCCGGGGGGAGCTGTTTTTT. The encoded protein is CASSYSESRGELFF.

Only one count was recorded for this clonotype. This chain links TRBV18 with TRBJ2-6, with D uncertain. The CDR3 spans 13 residues. The ends were cut back, 4 bases at V and 4 bases at J, with 5 bases in the middle. CDR1 KGHSH and CDR2 LQKENI come from the germline V gene. The DNA of the CDR3 is TGTGCCAGCTCACAGGACGGGGCCAACGTCCTGACTTTC. Translating gives CASSQDGANVLTF.

The chain links TRBV19 to TRBJ2-2, with 7 nucleotides matching TRBD2. The V gene's germline CDR1 is LNHDA and CDR2 SQIVND (reference sequence). The V gene end was trimmed by 3 bases and the J gene end by 1 base; junction bases not matched to a gene: 2. CDR3 size: 15 residues. The CDR3 DNA is TGTGCCAGTAGTATTTGGACTAGGAACACCGGGGAGCTGTTTTTT. This gives the protein CASSIWTRNTGELFF.

The chain employs TRBV28 and TRBJ2-3; unclear D gene. CDR3 length: 12 residues. V lost 7 bases, J lost 2 bases, and 7 bases lay in between. From germline, CDR1 is MDHEN and CDR2 SYDVKM. CDR3 amino acids: CASTPDTDTQYF. As DNA, the CDR3 is TGTGCCAGCACCCCGGACACAGATACGCAGTATTTT.

This clonotype occurred a few times. The chain recombines TRBV27 with TRBJ2-7; a weak D match, TRBD2 (5 bases). This CDR3 is 14 amino acids long. V lost 5 bases and J 7 bases, leaving 18 bases between the germline ends. The V gene's germline CDR1 is MNHEY and CDR2 SMNVEV (reference sequence). The chain's CDR3 is CASSGTRGSGEQYF. Written as DNA, the CDR3 is TGTGCCAGCAGTGGTACCCGAGGGTCCGGGGAGCAGTACTTC.

By sample share, this clonotype is medium-sized (0.01 to 0.1%). The chain carries TRBV5-6 and TRBJ1-1, with D maybe TRBD1 (5 bases). Between the trimmed V and J ends, which lost 4 bases and 7 bases, there was a span of 11 bases. This CDR3 is 12 amino acids long. Germline V lookup: CDR1 SGHDT, CDR2 YYEEEE. The CDR3 sequence is CASSLGTFEAFF. The CDR3 DNA reads TGTGCCAGCAGCCTCGGGACGTTTGAAGCTTTCTTT.

By frequency in the sample, this clonotype is medium-sized. The V call is TRBV19, the J call TRBJ2-5; 7 nucleotides agree with TRBD1. Germline V gene lookup returns CDR1 LNHDA and CDR2 SQIVND (reference sequence). This CDR3 spans 13 amino acids. V trimming: 7 bases; J trimming: 2 bases; junction bases outside the gene matches: 4. Here the CDR3 DNA reads TGTGCCAGTACCGTGGGACAGCAAGAGACCCAGTACTTC. It codes for CASTVGQQETQYF.

The chain has TRBV11-1 and TRBJ2-1; 13 bases agree with TRBD2. V trimming: 3 bases; J trimming: 7 bases; junction bases outside the gene matches: 6. The CDR3 contains 16 residues. Germline V gene data show CDR1 as SGHAT and CDR2 as FQDESV (reference sequence). Here the CDR3 DNA reads TGTGCCAGCAGCTTGACCATGGGACTAGCGGGGAATGAGCAGTTCTTC. Translating it yields CASSLTMGLAGNEQFF.

The chain has TRBV20-1 and TRBJ1-2, with D perhaps matching TRBD1 (5 bases). Germline loops: CDR1 DFQATT, CDR2 SNEGSKA (reference sequence). The V gene lost 6 bases and the J gene lost 2 bases, with 13 bases spanning the gap. CDR3 length: 13 amino acids. The chain's CDR3 is CSANLAGNYGYTF. In DNA form, the CDR3 reads TGCAGTGCCAACCTGGCAGGGAACTATGGCTACACCTTC.

This clonotype has only a few counts. V and J are TRBV19 and TRBJ2-7; D might be TRBD2 (5 bases). Germline V lookup: CDR1 LNHDA, CDR2 SQIVND (reference sequence). CDR3 length: 13 amino acids. The V end lost 5 bases, the J end lost 2 bases, and 10 bases lay between the germline ends. CDR3 sequence (DNA): TGTGCCAGTAGTCCGGGATTAACCTACGAGCAGTACTTC. This encodes CASSPGLTYEQYF.

V is TRBV12-3 or TRBV12-4 and J is TRBJ2-1; a possible D gene is TRBD1 (5 bases). This CDR3 region has 19 residues. V lost 3 bases to trimming and J lost 4 bases, with 25 bases between them. The CDR3 region is CASSFSGGRVKSQYNEQFF. The CDR3 nucleotides are TGTGCCAGCAGTTTCTCAGGTGGCAGGGTAAAGTCCCAGTACAATGAGCAGTTCTTC.

This clonotype was recorded a few times. This chain uses TRBV18 with TRBJ2-3; 9 nucleotides align to TRBD2. This CDR3 contains 17 residues. V trimming: 6 bases; J trimming: 4 bases; junction bases outside the gene matches: 14. Germline V gene data show CDR1 as KGHSH and CDR2 as LQKENI. In nucleotides, the CDR3 is TGTGCCAGCTCTCCGATTGGGCTAGCGGGAAGGGCAGATACGCAGTATTTT. Protein sequence: CASSPIGLAGRADTQYF.

This sequence joins TRBV29-1 and TRBJ2-7; 11 nucleotides match TRBD1. Germline assignment: CDR1 SQVTM and CDR2 ANQGSEA. This CDR3 spans 14 amino acids. CDR3 DNA sequence: TGCAGTGCTGCCACCGGGACAGGGGGTCGGGAGCAGTACTTC. This codes for CSAATGTGGREQYF.

The chain combines TRBV6-8 with TRBJ1-2, with 11 bases aligning to TRBD1. Looked up from germline, CDR1 is MNHGY and CDR2 is SAAAGT. The CDR3 has 16 amino acids. V was pared by 2 bases and J by 6 bases, with 8 bases of the junction left unmatched. CDR3 nucleotides: TGTGCCAGCAGTTACGGGTCGGACAGGGGGCTTCATGGCTACACCTTC. Encoded protein: CASSYGSDRGLHGYTF.

The V and J genes are TRBV15 and TRBJ2-3; 7 nucleotides agree with TRBD1. The germline gives CDR1 LNHNV, CDR2 YYDKDF (reference sequence). With 3 bases clipped from V and 5 bases from J, the junction kept 5 bases outside the gene matches. CDR3 length: 14 amino acids. The chain's CDR3 is CATSRDRLLDTQYF. The DNA of the CDR3 is TGTGCCACCAGCAGGGACAGGTTGTTAGATACGCAGTATTTT.

This chain joins TRBV20-1 and TRBJ2-5, with TRBD2 matching 14 bases. From germline, CDR1 is DFQATT and CDR2 SNEGSKA (reference sequence). The CDR3 totals 16 residues. V was pared by 4 bases and J by 2 bases, with 6 bases of the junction left unmatched. CDR3 nucleotide sequence: TGCAGTGCTATTGGGACTAGCGGGAGTCGGCAAGAGACCCAGTACTTC. It codes for CSAIGTSGSRQETQYF.

The rearrangement joins TRBV5-1 to TRBJ2-7; D remains unclear. Germline V lookup: CDR1 SGHRS, CDR2 YFSETQ. There are 14 residues in the CDR3. With 7 bases removed from V and 2 bases from J, the gap between germline ends came to 16 bases. CDR3 in amino acids: CASRSVQATYEQYF. As DNA, the CDR3 is TGCGCCAGCCGCTCCGTTCAGGCTACCTACGAGCAGTACTTC. Combining the CDR3 with reference TRBV5-1 and TRBJ2-7 gives the whole variable domain KAGVTQTPRYLIKTRGQQVTLSCSPISGHRSVSWYQQTPGQGLQFLFEYFSETQRNKGNFPGRFSGRQFSNSRSEMNVSTLELGDSALYLCASRSVQATYEQYFGPGTRLTVT.

This clonotype is large by share. The chain links TRBV19 to TRBJ2-5; a weak D match, TRBD1 (6 bases). Germline CDR1 LNHDA, CDR2 SQIVND (reference sequence). The CDR3 has 12 residues. Between the trimmed V and J ends, which lost 5 bases and 3 bases, there was a span of 7 bases. CDR3 sequence (DNA): TGTGCCAGTAGTCGGACAGAAGAGACCCAGTACTTC. It specifies CASSRTEETQYF.

This clonotype turned up a few times. CDR3 protein: CASSLLVGYNEQFF. The CDR3 nucleotides are TGTGCCAGCAGCTTATTGGTGGGGTACAATGAGCAGTTCTTC. The rearrangement joins TRBV7-2 to TRBJ2-1; no firm D call. The CDR3 runs to 14 residues. Per the germline V gene, CDR1 is SGHTA and CDR2 is FQGNSA. Deletions cut 2 bases from V and 4 bases from J, with 9 bases between.

There are a few counts of this clonotype. The chain links TRBV29-1 to TRBJ1-1, with no clear D. The V end was cut by 8 bases, the J end by 2 bases, with 15 bases between. This CDR3 comprises 13 residues. CDR1 and CDR2 (germline): SQVTM, ANQGSEA. Here the CDR3 DNA reads TGCAGCACTAGGAAGGCAGGAAACACTGAAGCTTTCTTT. Encoded protein: CSTRKAGNTEAFF.

This clonotype was detected a few times. The chain recombines TRBV5-6 with TRBJ1-2; D is uncertain. This CDR3 has 10 amino acids. Trimming removed 6 bases at V and 8 bases at J, with 8 bases between. Germline CDR1 and CDR2: SGHDT and YYEEEE. The CDR3 protein is CASNDRGYTF. The CDR3 region has the DNA TGTGCCAGCAACGACCGAGGCTACACCTTC. The entire variable domain, with the rest obtained from reference TRBV5-6 and TRBJ1-2, is as follows: DAGVTQSPTHLIKTRGQQVTLRCSPKSGHDTVSWYQQALGQGPQFIFQYYEEEERQRGNFPDRFSGHQFPNYSSELNVNALLLGDSALYLCASNDRGYTFGSGTRLTVV.